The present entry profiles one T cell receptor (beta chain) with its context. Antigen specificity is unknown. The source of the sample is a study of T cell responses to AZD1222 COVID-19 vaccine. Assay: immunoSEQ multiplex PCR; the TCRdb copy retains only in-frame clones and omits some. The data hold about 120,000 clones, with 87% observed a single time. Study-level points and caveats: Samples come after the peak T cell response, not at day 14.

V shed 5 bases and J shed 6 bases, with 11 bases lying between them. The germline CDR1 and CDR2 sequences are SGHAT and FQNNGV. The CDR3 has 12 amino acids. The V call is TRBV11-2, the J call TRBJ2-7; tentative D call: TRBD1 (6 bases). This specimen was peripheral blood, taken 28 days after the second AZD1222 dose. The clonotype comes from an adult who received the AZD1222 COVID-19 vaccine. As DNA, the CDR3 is TGTGCCAGCAGCATACAGGGTGGCGAGCAGTACTTC. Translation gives CASSIQGGEQYF.